Below, 15 T cell receptor beta chains from the same sample are listed, as sequenced in a study of shared clonotypes between healthy human individuals. Produced via immunoSEQ multiplex PCR; TCRdb's table is partial and in-frame only. The sample lists approximately 2.4 million clones; approximately 94% were seen once. The sample comprised naive CD4+ T cells sorted from blood. Subset meaning: CD45RA+ positively selected. The receptors here all came from a man in his late teens or twenties in good health.

The gene calls are TRBV5-1 and TRBJ2-7; the match to TRBD1 covers 8 bases. There are 14 residues in the CDR3. CDR1 is SGHRS, CDR2 YFSETQ, per germline. V lost 4 bases and J lost 5; bases outside the gene matches: 8. CDR3 nucleotide sequence: TGCGCCAGCAGCCCAAATGGACAGGGCCACGAGCAGTACTTC. Amino acid sequence: CASSPNGQGHEQYF.

The chain has TRBV29-1 and TRBJ2-1; 7 bases agree with TRBD2. The ends lost 6 bases at V and 3 bases at J; junction bases unmatched: 5. CDR1 and CDR2 from the germline V gene are SQVTM and ANQGSEA. CDR3 length: 13 amino acids. Here the CDR3 DNA reads TGCAGCGTGGCGCCTAGCGGCTACAATGAGCAGTTCTTC. Its translation: CSVAPSGYNEQFF.

This clone was recorded once. This chain joins TRBV9 and TRBJ1-3, with a tentative D call TRBD1 (6 bases). The germline V gene encodes CDR1 SGDLS and CDR2 YYNGEE. V was trimmed by 0 bases and J by 2 bases, leaving 12 bases between them. The CDR3 has 16 amino acids. In DNA form, the CDR3 reads TGTGCCAGCAGCGTAGGGCAGGGGACGACTGGAAACACCATATATTTT. This encodes CASSVGQGTTGNTIYF.

For this clone: The sample carries other DNA sequences with the same CDR3. CDR3 nucleotides: TGTGCCAGCAGTCAAGGGGTTGGCTACACCTTC. Its protein is CASSQGVGYTF. The chain joins TRBV6-5 to TRBJ1-2, with D perhaps matching TRBD1 (5 bases). Trimming stripped 5 bases from V and 7 bases from J, with 8 bases between. Germline V gene sequence: CDR1 MNHEY, CDR2 SVGAGI. CDR3 length: 11 amino acids.

About this clone: The same CDR3 can be traced to other DNA sequences in this sample. This chain links TRBV5-4 with TRBJ1-6; D uncertain. The V end was cut by 0 bases, the J end by 0 bases, with 4 bases between. Germline loops: CDR1 SGHNT, CDR2 YYREEE (reference sequence). The CDR3 covers 15 residues. CDR3 loop: CASSLESSYNSPLHF. CDR3 bases: TGTGCCAGCAGCTTGGAGAGCTCCTATAATTCACCCCTCCACTTT.

In this sample, this clone turned up once. The chain links TRBV14 to TRBJ2-5; 10 bases are shared with TRBD2. The CDR3 runs to 15 residues. CDR1 is SGHDN and CDR2 is FVKESK in the germline V gene. V shed 1 base, J shed 5 bases, and the junction held 4 bases outside the gene matches. DNA of the CDR3: TGTGCCAGCAGCCAAGGCCTAGCGGGAGTGGAGACCCAGTACTTC. This translates into CASSQGLAGVETQYF.

The rearrangement uses TRBV7-3 and TRBJ1-5; unclear D gene. Trimming removed 5 bases at V and 4 bases at J, with 27 bases between. Germline V gene data show CDR1 as SGHTA and CDR2 as FQGTGA. The length of the CDR3 is 19 residues. CDR3 nucleotide sequence: TGTGCCAGCAGCCCTAAAGAATTGGGTCCGCTTCGACTAAATCAGCCCCAGCATTTT. This translates into CASSPKELGPLRLNQPQHF.

This chain joins TRBV5-1 and TRBJ1-5; TRBD1 aligns across 7 bases. Germline V lookup: CDR1 SGHRS, CDR2 YFSETQ. This CDR3 contains 14 residues. V was pared by 3 bases and J by 9 bases, with 9 bases of the junction left unmatched. CDR3 nucleotides: TGCGCCAGCAGCTCCGGACAGGTCGGCGGGCCCCAGCATTTT. This gives the protein CASSSGQVGGPQHF.

This clone was seen just once. The chain carries TRBV6-6 and TRBJ1-4, with 7 bases that match TRBD1. V dropped 6 bases and J dropped 6; count of bases not matched to a gene: 10. The germline gives CDR1 MNHNY, CDR2 SVGAGI (reference sequence). This CDR3 has 15 amino acids. The CDR3, as DNA: TGTGCCAGCAGCCAAGAAGGGACAGTGGATGAAAAACTGTTTTTT. This gives the protein CASSQEGTVDEKLFF.

The genes are TRBV6-5 and TRBJ1-2, with a weak D call TRBD1 (5 bases). The germline V and J ends were trimmed by 6 bases and 0 bases, with 11 bases remaining between them. This CDR3 spans 14 amino acids. From germline, CDR1 is MNHEY and CDR2 SVGAGI. CDR3 nucleotides: TGTGCCAGCAGGGAAAGAGGGGCTAACTATGGCTACACCTTC. This gives the protein CASRERGANYGYTF.

This clone was observed once. Different DNA sequences within this sample yield the same CDR3. The chain employs TRBV5-1 and TRBJ2-1, with D maybe TRBD1 (5 bases). The CDR3 consists of 14 residues. The V end lost 1 base, the J end lost 2 bases, and 7 bases lay between the germline ends. In germline, CDR1 is SGHRS, CDR2 YFSETQ. The CDR3 region is CASSLSGTYNEQFF. The CDR3 DNA reads TGCGCCAGCAGCTTGTCAGGGACCTACAATGAGCAGTTCTTC.

The CDR3 nucleotides are TGTGCCAGCAGCTGGGGAAGTGGGGTCACTGAAGCTTTCTTT. Amino acid sequence: CASSWGSGVTEAFF. This chain connects TRBV7-9 to TRBJ1-1, with D hard to call. There are 14 residues in the CDR3. Germline-derived CDR1 and CDR2 are SEHNR and FQNEAQ (reference sequence). Trimming shortened V by 4 bases and J by 4 bases, and 13 bases separated the two germline ends.

V and J are TRBV11-2 and TRBJ2-7; possibly TRBD1 for D (5 bases). The germline gives CDR1 SGHAT, CDR2 FQNNGV. The CDR3 loop spans 15 amino acids. V lost 1 base and J lost 0, with 10 bases in between. The CDR3 loop reads CASSLVDSTSYEQYF. Here the CDR3 DNA reads TGTGCCAGCAGCTTAGTAGACAGTACCTCCTACGAGCAGTACTTC.

The rearrangement joins TRBV5-3 to TRBJ1-2; a possible D gene is TRBD1 (6 bases). TRBV5-3 has ORF status, its function being uncertain. The CDR3 covers 15 residues. Trimming removed 2 bases at V and 3 bases at J, with 14 bases between. CDR3 in amino acids: CARSFEAGTYYGYTF. CDR3 sequence (DNA): TGTGCCAGAAGCTTCGAGGCAGGGACATACTATGGCTACACCTTC.

The rearrangement joins TRBV7-8 to TRBJ2-4, with a possible D match to TRBD1 (5 bases). Between the trimmed V and J ends, which lost 5 bases and 0 bases, there was a span of 11 bases. In germline, CDR1 is SGHVS, CDR2 FQNEAQ. The CDR3 has 15 residues. The chain's CDR3 is CASSHAGLAKNIQYF. CDR3 nucleotide sequence: TGTGCCAGCAGCCATGCAGGGTTAGCCAAAAACATTCAGTACTTC.